A single sample is the source of the 2 T cell receptor beta chains below, sequenced in a study of Ad26.COV2.S vaccination and SARS-CoV-2 variants. Specified treatment: some 19 received Ad26.COV2.S at low or high dose, single or two shots; a few received placebo; per-sample allocation not given. The study sampled participants on day 63 after the first vaccine or placebo injection. Data came from immunoSEQ multiplex PCR; TCRdb stores just in-frame clones and leaves some out. The data show about 680,000 clones, with about 89% seen just once and about 1.5% held by the top ten. The sample consisted of peripheral blood, taken in a trial of Ad26.COV2.S vaccine versus placebo. The receptor source for this set is a person aged 18-60 years who received the Ad26.COV2.S COVID-19 vaccine or a placebo.

With respect to this clone: The sample has other DNA sequences that encode this CDR3 too. The V and J genes are TRBV24-1 and TRBJ2-3; D unclear. The CDR3 loop spans 11 amino acids. Between the trimmed V and J ends, which lost 5 bases and 5 bases, there was a span of 4 bases. Per germline, CDR1 KGHDR and CDR2 SFDVKD. The CDR3 spells CATSGGDTQYF. CDR3 coding DNA: TGTGCCACCAGTGGTGGAGATACGCAGTATTTT.

V and J are TRBV3-1 (or the pseudogene TRBV3-2) and TRBJ2-7; a weak D match, TRBD2 (5 bases). The V and J ends lost 2 bases and 5 bases respectively, with 22 bases between them. Germline CDR1 reads LGHDT; CDR2 reads YNNKEL (reference sequence). This CDR3 has 17 amino acids. The CDR3 bases are TGTGCCAGCAGCCAATCCTTCGGTCGGAGGCCCACTAACGAGCAGTACTTC. It yields the protein CASSQSFGRRPTNEQYF.